This is a list of T cell receptor beta chains from one sample in a study of vaccination and CD4 T cells after COVID-19. TCRdb reprocessed the PCR reads with MiXCR, giving one entry per CDR3 protein. Of roughly 26,000 distinct CDR3 sequences listed, 35% to 50% were seen once; the top ten hold roughly a tenth. These TCRs' antigens remain unknown. Sequencing was performed on CD4+ T cells from blood, cultured in vitro. The receptors stem from a human donor who had recovered from COVID-19. Each CDR3 is given with its conserved first and last residue. The D gene is left open where the match is weak. Clone size is not always given. Where it is, it says once, few, many or a class for expanded clones.

D gene: TRBD1; J gene: TRBJ2-7; V gene: TRBV28; CDR3 length: 14; clone size: few; CDR3 protein: CASSYPGGPYEQYF; CDR3 DNA: TGTGCCAGCAGTTACCCAGGGGGCCCCTACGAGCAGTACTTC
D gene: TRBD2; J gene: TRBJ2-2; V gene: TRBV20-1; CDR3 length: 15; clone size: -; CDR3 protein: CSAGGLAGTDGELFF; CDR3 DNA: TGCAGTGCGGGCGGACTAGCGGGAACGGACGGGGAGCTGTTTTTT
D gene: -; J gene: TRBJ2-5; V gene: TRBV29-1; CDR3 length: 12; clone size: once; CDR3 protein: CSVAGGGETQYF; CDR3 DNA: TGCAGCGTTGCCGGGGGAGGAGAGACCCAGTACTTC
D gene: -; J gene: TRBJ1-1; V gene: TRBV7-2; CDR3 length: 11; clone size: few; CDR3 protein: CASSLYTEAFF; CDR3 DNA: TGTGCCAGCAGCTTATACACTGAAGCTTTCTTT
D gene: -; J gene: TRBJ2-3; V gene: TRBV11-2; CDR3 length: 15; clone size: few; CDR3 protein: CALYPGTHLKVTQYF; CDR3 DNA: TGTGCCCTCTACCCCGGGACCCACCTGAAGGTTACGCAGTATTTT
D gene: -; J gene: TRBJ1-1; V gene: TRBV7-9; CDR3 length: 14; clone size: large; CDR3 protein: CASSSQSWNTEAFF; CDR3 DNA: TGTGCCAGCAGCTCACAGAGCTGGAACACTGAAGCTTTCTTT
D gene: TRBD2; J gene: TRBJ2-7; V gene: TRBV6-5; CDR3 length: 14; clone size: -; CDR3 protein: CASSYRTSGYEQYF; CDR3 DNA: TGTGCCAGCAGTTACCGGACTAGCGGTTACGAGCAGTACTTC
D gene: -; J gene: TRBJ1-2; V gene: TRBV6-5; CDR3 length: 17; clone size: -; CDR3 protein: CASSYVLPQAGLGGYTF; CDR3 DNA: TGTGCCAGCAGTTACGTTCTCCCACAGGCCGGCCTAGGGGGCTACACCTTC
D gene: -; J gene: TRBJ2-3; V gene: TRBV30; CDR3 length: 15; clone size: -; CDR3 protein: CAWSVPRGRTDTQYF; CDR3 DNA: TGTGCCTGGAGTGTACCAAGGGGTCGCACAGATACGCAGTATTTT
D gene: TRBD1; J gene: TRBJ2-1; V gene: TRBV20-1; CDR3 length: 18; clone size: few; CDR3 protein: CSASIRDRGSSSYNEQFF; CDR3 DNA: TGCAGTGCTTCAATCCGTGACAGGGGGTCGAGCTCCTACAATGAGCAGTTCTTC
D gene: -; J gene: TRBJ2-7; V gene: TRBV6-1; CDR3 length: 13; clone size: -; CDR3 protein: CASRPGGGYEQYF; CDR3 DNA: TGTGCCAGCAGGCCAGGGGGAGGCTACGAGCAGTACTTC
D gene: -; J gene: TRBJ1-6; V gene: TRBV30; CDR3 length: 18; clone size: -; CDR3 protein: CAWSVSARTYSYNSPLHF; CDR3 DNA: TGTGCCTGGAGTGTATCGGCACGGACCTACTCCTATAATTCACCCCTCCACTTT
D gene: TRBD2; J gene: TRBJ2-7; V gene: TRBV6-1; CDR3 length: 14; clone size: -; CDR3 protein: CASSESSGRDEQYF; CDR3 DNA: TGTGCCAGCAGTGAGAGTTCAGGGAGGGACGAGCAGTACTTC
D gene: -; J gene: TRBJ2-6; V gene: TRBV12-5; CDR3 length: 15; clone size: once; CDR3 protein: CASGAGNFGANVLTF; CDR3 DNA: TGTGCTAGTGGGGCAGGGAACTTTGGGGCCAACGTCCTGACTTTC
D gene: -; J gene: TRBJ2-5; V gene: TRBV20-1; CDR3 length: 13; clone size: few; CDR3 protein: CSARAVQQETQYF; CDR3 DNA: TGCAGTGCTAGAGCCGTACAGCAAGAGACCCAGTACTTC
D gene: -; J gene: TRBJ2-1; V gene: TRBV18; CDR3 length: 16; clone size: -; CDR3 protein: CASSPIRDSNNNEQFF; CDR3 DNA: TGTGCCAGCTCACCGATCCGGGACTCGAACAACAATGAGCAGTTCTTC
D gene: -; J gene: TRBJ2-7; V gene: TRBV20-1; CDR3 length: 12; clone size: once; CDR3 protein: CSARSNSYEQYF; CDR3 DNA: TGCAGTGCTAGGAGTAACTCCTACGAGCAGTACTTC
D gene: -; J gene: TRBJ2-3; V gene: TRBV20-1; CDR3 length: 13; clone size: few; CDR3 protein: CSALVVVTDTQYF; CDR3 DNA: TGCAGTGCCCTCGTGGTAGTCACAGATACGCAGTATTTT
D gene: TRBD2; J gene: TRBJ2-1; V gene: TRBV15; CDR3 length: 16; clone size: -; CDR3 protein: CATSRDLAGGSNEQFF; CDR3 DNA: TGTGCCACCAGCAGAGATCTAGCGGGAGGATCCAATGAGCAGTTCTTC
D gene: -; J gene: TRBJ2-3; V gene: TRBV7-8; CDR3 length: 12; clone size: -; CDR3 protein: CASSPPTDTQYF; CDR3 DNA: TGTGCCAGCAGCCCTCCCACAGATACGCAGTATTTT
D gene: TRBD1; J gene: TRBJ1-5; V gene: TRBV19; CDR3 length: 19; clone size: -; CDR3 protein: CASSIGQGKGWYQNQPQHF; CDR3 DNA: TGTGCCAGTAGTATAGGACAGGGCAAGGGCTGGTATCAGAATCAGCCCCAGCATTTT
D gene: -; J gene: TRBJ1-1; V gene: TRBV7-2; CDR3 length: 12; clone size: -; CDR3 protein: CASSPLNTEAFF; CDR3 DNA: TGTGCCAGCAGCCCTTTGAACACTGAAGCTTTCTTT